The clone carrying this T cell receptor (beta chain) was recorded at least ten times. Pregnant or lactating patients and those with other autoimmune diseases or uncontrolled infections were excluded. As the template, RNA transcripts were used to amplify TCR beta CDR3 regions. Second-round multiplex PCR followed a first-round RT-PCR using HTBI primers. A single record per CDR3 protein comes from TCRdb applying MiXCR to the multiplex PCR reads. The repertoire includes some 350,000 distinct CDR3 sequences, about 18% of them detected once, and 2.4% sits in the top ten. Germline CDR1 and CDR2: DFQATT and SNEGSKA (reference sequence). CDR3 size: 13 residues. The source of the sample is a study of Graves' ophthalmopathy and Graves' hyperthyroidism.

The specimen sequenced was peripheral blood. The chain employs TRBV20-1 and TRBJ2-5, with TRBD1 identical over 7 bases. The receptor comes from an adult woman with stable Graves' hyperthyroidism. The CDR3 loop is CSGTGVVRETQYF. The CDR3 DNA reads TGCAGCGGAACAGGGGTAGTAAGGGAGACCCAGTACTTC.